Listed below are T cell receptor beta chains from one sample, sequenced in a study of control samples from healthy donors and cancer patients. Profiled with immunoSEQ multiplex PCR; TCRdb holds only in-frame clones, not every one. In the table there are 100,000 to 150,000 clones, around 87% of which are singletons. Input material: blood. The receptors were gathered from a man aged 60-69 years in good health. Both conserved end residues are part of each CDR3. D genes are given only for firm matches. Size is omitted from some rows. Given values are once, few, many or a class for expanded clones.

CDR3 protein: CAGDRGYSGNTIYF
CDR3 DNA: TGTGCCGGCGACAGGGGATATTCTGGAAACACCATATATTTT
V gene: TRBV6-4
D gene: TRBD1
clone size: NA
J gene: TRBJ1-3

CDR3 protein: CASSFGQGYEQYF
CDR3 DNA: TGTGCCAGCAGTTTCGGGCAAGGCTACGAGCAGTACTTC
V gene: TRBV28
D gene: NA
clone size: NA
J gene: TRBJ2-7

CDR3 protein: CASSILPRAKTFF
CDR3 DNA: TGTGCCAGCAGTATTCTACCTCGGGCAAAGACTTTCTTT
V gene: TRBV12-3/TRBV12-4
D gene: NA
clone size: once
J gene: TRBJ1-1

CDR3 protein: CASRTTGRDQPQHF
CDR3 DNA: TGTGCCAGTAGGACGACAGGGCGAGATCAGCCCCAGCATTTT
V gene: TRBV19
D gene: TRBD1
clone size: NA
J gene: TRBJ1-5

CDR3 protein: CASSLPPMNTEAFF
CDR3 DNA: TGTGCCAGCAGCCTCCCCCCCATGAACACTGAAGCTTTCTTT
V gene: TRBV2
D gene: NA
clone size: once
J gene: TRBJ1-1

CDR3 protein: CASRPGVEKLFF
CDR3 DNA: TGTGCCAGCAGACCAGGGGTTGAAAAACTGTTTTTT
V gene: TRBV6-6
D gene: NA
clone size: NA
J gene: TRBJ1-4

CDR3 protein: CASSRPDTLYGYTF
CDR3 DNA: TGTGCCAGCAGTCGCCCGGACACCTTATATGGCTACACCTTC
V gene: TRBV28
D gene: NA
clone size: NA
J gene: TRBJ1-2

CDR3 protein: CASSPTGGNSPLHF
CDR3 DNA: TGTGCCAGCAGCCCTACAGGGGGAAATTCACCCCTCCACTTT
V gene: TRBV7-2
D gene: TRBD1
clone size: NA
J gene: TRBJ1-6

CDR3 protein: CASSDRTGTYEQYF
CDR3 DNA: TGTGCCAGCAGTGATAGGACAGGGACGTACGAGCAGTACTTC
V gene: TRBV2
D gene: TRBD1
clone size: NA
J gene: TRBJ2-7

CDR3 protein: CASSLTGSGGYEQYF
CDR3 DNA: TGTGCCAGCAGCCTTACAGGGTCGGGGGGCTACGAGCAGTACTTC
V gene: TRBV27
D gene: NA
clone size: once
J gene: TRBJ2-7

CDR3 protein: CASSLGDSQRAFF
CDR3 DNA: TGCGCCAGCAGCTTGGGGGACAGCCAGAGGGCTTTCTTT
V gene: TRBV5-1
D gene: TRBD1
clone size: NA
J gene: TRBJ1-1

CDR3 protein: CASSQVGGAYTGELFF
CDR3 DNA: TGTGCCAGCAGCCAAGTCGGGGGGGCCTACACCGGGGAGCTGTTTTTT
V gene: TRBV3-1/TRBV3-2
D gene: TRBD2
clone size: NA
J gene: TRBJ2-2

CDR3 protein: CASSRNGRSTNEKLFF
CDR3 DNA: TGTGCCAGCAGCCGGAACGGCCGCTCAACTAATGAAAAACTGTTTTTT
V gene: TRBV3-1/TRBV3-2
D gene: NA
clone size: NA
J gene: TRBJ1-4

CDR3 protein: CASSLVGGRKPTF
CDR3 DNA: TGTGCCAGCAGTTTAGTCGGGGGACGGAAACCCACCTTC
V gene: TRBV12-3/TRBV12-4
D gene: NA
clone size: NA
J gene: TRBJ1-2

CDR3 protein: CASRKIKALGETQYF
CDR3 DNA: TGTGCCAGCAGGAAGATCAAGGCGTTAGGAGAGACCCAGTACTTC
V gene: TRBV2
D gene: NA
clone size: NA
J gene: TRBJ2-5

CDR3 protein: CASRTVGEQYF
CDR3 DNA: TGTGCCAGCCGGACGGTGGGGGAGCAGTACTTC
V gene: TRBV28
D gene: NA
clone size: NA
J gene: TRBJ2-7

CDR3 protein: CASSLSVDEQFF
CDR3 DNA: TGCGCCAGCAGCTTGTCCGTGGATGAGCAGTTCTTC
V gene: TRBV5-1
D gene: NA
clone size: NA
J gene: TRBJ2-1